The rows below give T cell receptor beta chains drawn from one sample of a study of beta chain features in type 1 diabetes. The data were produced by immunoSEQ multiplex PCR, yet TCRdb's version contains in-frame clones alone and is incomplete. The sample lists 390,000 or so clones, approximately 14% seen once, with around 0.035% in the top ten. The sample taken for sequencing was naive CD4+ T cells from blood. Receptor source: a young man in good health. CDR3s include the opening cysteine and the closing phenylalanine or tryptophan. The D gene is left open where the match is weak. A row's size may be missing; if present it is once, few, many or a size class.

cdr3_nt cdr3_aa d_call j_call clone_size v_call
TGTGCCAGCAGCCCCTCGAGATTAGCGGGAGACGGGGAGACCCAGTACTTC CASSPSRLAGDGETQYF TRBD2 TRBJ2-5 . TRBV9
TGCAGCGTTAGGGACAGCGACTATGGCTACACCTTC CSVRDSDYGYTF TRBD1 TRBJ1-2 few TRBV29-1
TGTGCCAGCAGCCCCCAGGCAGGGGCGGCTCCAGAGACCCAGTACTTC CASSPQAGAAPETQYF . TRBJ2-5 few TRBV9
TGTGCCAGTAGTGGTGCAGTAAGGACTGAAGCTTTCTTT CASSGAVRTEAFF . TRBJ1-1 . TRBV19
TGTGCCAGCAGTCCTCCTGGGGGCGGCCAAGAGACCCAGTACTTC CASSPPGGGQETQYF . TRBJ2-5 . TRBV6-6
TGCGCCAGCAGCGAATTAACAGGATACGAGCAGTTCTTC CASSELTGYEQFF . TRBJ2-1 few TRBV4-3
TGTGCCAGCAGCCAACCCAGGGGGCTAGCCTTTGAAAAACTGTTTTTT CASSQPRGLAFEKLFF TRBD1 TRBJ1-4 few TRBV14
TGTGCCAGCAGCAAATTAGCGGTTACAGATACGCAGTATTTT CASSKLAVTDTQYF . TRBJ2-3 few TRBV7-2
TGCAGCGTCCAAGGTATCCATGGGGGAGCCCAAGAGACCCAGTACTTC CSVQGIHGGAQETQYF . TRBJ2-5 . TRBV29-1
TGTGCCACCAGCAGGACCGGGACTAGCGGTACCAATGAGCAGTTCTTC CATSRTGTSGTNEQFF TRBD2 TRBJ2-1 few TRBV15
TGCAGTGTCTTTGACAATGAGCAGTTCTTC CSVFDNEQFF . TRBJ2-1 . TRBV20-1
TGCGCCAGCAGCCTTCCAAGCAGGGCAAAGTACGAGCAGTACTTC CASSLPSRAKYEQYF . TRBJ2-7 . TRBV4-1
TGTGCCAGCAGCGAGCGGGGACCGCCTGGGTACGAGCAGTACTTC CASSERGPPGYEQYF TRBD2 TRBJ2-7 few TRBV9
TGTGCCAGCAGCTTGGAACCCACAGGGGGTTACAATGAGCAGTTCTTC CASSLEPTGGYNEQFF TRBD1 TRBJ2-1 few TRBV5-6
TGTGCCATCAGTGAAGGTGGTAGCGGGGGCACAGATACGCAGTATTTT CAISEGGSGGTDTQYF TRBD2 TRBJ2-3 . TRBV10-3
TGTGCCAGCAGTTACGGTGAGACCCAGTACTTC CASSYGETQYF . TRBJ2-5 few TRBV6-5
TGTGCCAGCAGCGACGTGGACAGGGGATCCTACGGCTACACCTTC CASSDVDRGSYGYTF TRBD1 TRBJ1-2 few TRBV7-8
TGTGCCAGCTCACCACTTAGGACAGGGGGCCTTAACGAGCAGTACTTC CASSPLRTGGLNEQYF TRBD1 TRBJ2-7 . TRBV18
TGTGCCAGCAGCGTTCCAGGGCCCTGGGGGAACACTGAAGCTTTCTTT CASSVPGPWGNTEAFF . TRBJ1-1 . TRBV5-4
TGTGCCAGCAGCCTGGGAATTTTGGAGACCCAGTACTTC CASSLGILETQYF . TRBJ2-5 . TRBV7-2
TGTGCCAGCAGCCATATTCCTCGGGACTCTAAGTACTTC CASSHIPRDSKYF . TRBJ2-5 . TRBV7-2
TGTGCCAGCAGTCGACAGGGTGGATACGAGCAGTACTTC CASSRQGGYEQYF TRBD1 TRBJ2-7 few TRBV25-1
TGTGCCAGCAGTTCTCAGACCCAAGAGACCCAGTACTTC CASSSQTQETQYF . TRBJ2-5 . TRBV27
TGCGCCAGCAGCCAGCTCTTACGGGACTATGGCAATGAGCAGTTCTTC CASSQLLRDYGNEQFF TRBD2 TRBJ2-1 few TRBV4-3
TGTGCCAGCAGCTCCTTAGGGGAGGATACGCAGTATTTT CASSSLGEDTQYF . TRBJ2-3 few TRBV7-2
TGCGCCAGCAGCCTGCCACAGGGGGAGACCCAGTACTTC CASSLPQGETQYF TRBD1 TRBJ2-5 . TRBV5-1
TGTGCCAGCAGCTTGGCGCGAGCCACCAATGAAAAACTGTTTTTT CASSLARATNEKLFF . TRBJ1-4 . TRBV7-2
TGCGCCAGCAGCCAAGCTTTCACAGATACGCAGTATTTT CASSQAFTDTQYF . TRBJ2-3 . TRBV4-1
TGCAGCGTTGGTACTAGTACAGGCTCAGGGCCAGGGGCGGGTGGGCCCCAGCATTTT CSVGTSTGSGPGAGGPQHF . TRBJ1-5 . TRBV29-1
TGTGCCACCAGCAGAGAGAAAGGCAATCAGCCCCAGCATTTT CATSREKGNQPQHF . TRBJ1-5 few TRBV15
TGTGCCAGCAGGGTAGTAGGTCACTATGGCTACACCTTC CASRVVGHYGYTF . TRBJ1-2 . TRBV6-5
TGTGCCAGCAGCTTGGGACAGAGCTATGGCTACACCTTC CASSLGQSYGYTF . TRBJ1-2 . TRBV5-6
TGTGCCAGCAGGGGCCAAAACATTCAGTACTTC CASRGQNIQYF . TRBJ2-4 . TRBV25-1
TGTGCCAGCAGCTTAGAGGGGCTCACAGATACGCAGTATTTT CASSLEGLTDTQYF . TRBJ2-3 few TRBV11-2
TGTGCCAGCCCCAGGAGAGAATCACCCCTCCACTTT CASPRRESPLHF . TRBJ1-6 . TRBV21-1
TGTGCCAGCACCAAAAACAGGGGTTACGAGCAGTACTTC CASTKNRGYEQYF TRBD1 TRBJ2-7 . TRBV6-5
TGCGCCAGCAGCCAAGTAGCGGGGGGGCCTGATACGCAGTATTTT CASSQVAGGPDTQYF TRBD2 TRBJ2-3 few TRBV4-3
TGTGCCAGCAGTTTAGCACCTCGGGGAGGGAAGTTCTTC CASSLAPRGGKFF TRBD2 TRBJ2-1 . TRBV27
TGTGCCAGTAGTCTCTCTTCCCCCCAGGGTGAGCAGTTCTTC CASSLSSPQGEQFF . TRBJ2-1 . TRBV19
TGCGCCAGCAGCCTAAACCGAGGGACCCAGTACTTC CASSLNRGTQYF . TRBJ2-5 few TRBV4-1
TGTGCCAGCAGCCCTTGGACAGGCACAGATACGCAGTATTTT CASSPWTGTDTQYF . TRBJ2-3 few TRBV14
TGTGCCAGCAGCGCCGGGACTAACCAAGAGACCCAGTACTTC CASSAGTNQETQYF TRBD2 TRBJ2-5 . TRBV9
TGTGCCAGCAGCGCAGGCACAGATACGCAGTATTTT CASSAGTDTQYF . TRBJ2-3 . TRBV11-2
TGTGCCAGCAGTGCCCGCGGACAGAACACCGGGGAGCTGTTTTTT CASSARGQNTGELFF . TRBJ2-2 . TRBV25-1
TGTGCCAGCAGCCAGACAGGGAGGGATACGCAGTATTTT CASSQTGRDTQYF . TRBJ2-3 few TRBV7-2
TGTGCCACCACCCCTCCGGCAGGGGCGAATGAGCAGTTCTTC CATTPPAGANEQFF . TRBJ2-1 few TRBV25-1
TGTGCCAGCTCACCGGACCGAGAGGGCTACACCTTC CASSPDREGYTF . TRBJ1-2 few TRBV18
TGTGCCAGCAGGGAAGACAGGGGATGGGGGTATGGCTACACCTTC CASREDRGWGYGYTF TRBD1 TRBJ1-2 . TRBV6-1
TGTGCCAGCACCCCCGCGACCGTCTATACGCAGTATTTT CASTPATVYTQYF . TRBJ2-3 few TRBV2
TGTGCCAGCAGTGAGATCCAAGAGACCCAGTACTTC CASSEIQETQYF . TRBJ2-5 few TRBV2
TGTGCCAGCAGCTTAGGGGCAGTAGCCAAAAACATTCAGTACTTC CASSLGAVAKNIQYF . TRBJ2-4 . TRBV7-8
TGTGCCCGAGGGGACAGGGGGACCACTGAAGCTTTCTTT CARGDRGTTEAFF TRBD1 TRBJ1-1 . TRBV30
TGTGCCAGCAGCTCCTCGGGAGAGACCCAGTACTTC CASSSSGETQYF . TRBJ2-5 few TRBV6-6
TGTGCCAGCAGCAGGACCCAGGACACTGAAGCTTTCTTT CASSRTQDTEAFF . TRBJ1-1 few TRBV7-9
TGTGCCAGCAGCTTAAACCCCCAAGATACGCAGTATTTT CASSLNPQDTQYF . TRBJ2-3 . TRBV7-3
TGTGCCAGCAGTTTAAATGGGGATCGCAGGGACGAGCAGTACTTC CASSLNGDRRDEQYF . TRBJ2-7 . TRBV28
TGCGCCAGCAGCCAAGTGTCCGGGTTCGGTGGCTACACCTTC CASSQVSGFGGYTF . TRBJ1-2 few TRBV4-3
TGCGCCAGCAGCCAAGGGCTTCACAATGAGCAGTTCTTC CASSQGLHNEQFF . TRBJ2-1 . TRBV4-3
TGTGCCAGCAGCCCCTACAGGGAGGAGGGTGAAAAACTGTTTTTT CASSPYREEGEKLFF . TRBJ1-4 . TRBV7-2
TGTGCCAGCAGCGCCCGGGACAGCTTACCGAAAAAACTGTTTTTT CASSARDSLPKKLFF TRBD1 TRBJ1-4 . TRBV9